This entry is about one T cell receptor beta chain. Its target is unknown. The data stem from a study of chemoradiotherapy in HPV16-positive cancers. Study-wide results and caveats: HPV-responsive T-cell expansion during chemoradiotherapy was linked to improved recurrence-free survival in HPV16-positive patients.

Profiling relied on immunoSEQ multiplex PCR, and the TCRdb table lists in-frame clones only, not all of them. The sample lists about 10,000 clones, 91% occurring once. This CDR3 contains 14 residues. Trimming shortened V by 3 bases and J by 6 bases, and 13 bases separated the two germline ends. Germline lookup yields CDR1 SGDLS and CDR2 YYNGEE. This chain joins TRBV9 and TRBJ2-4; either TRBD1 or TRBD2 may fit D (5 bases each). The specimen was blood, collected from a patient who underwent chemoradiotherapy. This sequence was found in a human donor with HPV-associated anogenital cancer. This CDR3 reads CASSDLAQGNIQYF. In DNA form, the CDR3 reads TGTGCCAGCAGCGATCTAGCTCAGGGAAACATTCAGTACTTC.